The T cell receptor (beta chain) described here comes from a study of PD-L1 blockade in urothelial cancer. In the study overall: About 90% of the 29 patients were males with bladder-origin urothelial cancer. T cell content in blood samples showed a median of 141,255. General study findings and limits: Better survival was predicted by below-median pretreatment blood TCR clonality.

This clone counts as medium-sized. The target antigen is unknown. Trimming removed 4 bases at V and 8 bases at J, with 22 bases between. The CDR3 is 17 residues long. Per germline, CDR1 SGHRS and CDR2 YFSETQ. Using immunoSEQ multiplex PCR, the repertoire was profiled, and TCRdb retains in-frame clones only, with some absent. The sample includes more than 45,000 clones, 70% to 90% seen only once; the top ten take around 16%. The source is a man between 60 and 75 years old with urothelial cancer. The sample in question was PBMCs, obtained around atezolizumab (anti-PD-L1) treatment. The chain recombines TRBV5-1 with TRBJ1-6; D is perhaps TRBD1 (5 bases). CDR3 residues: CASSLGVRVYYDSPLHF. CDR3 DNA: TGCGCCAGCAGCCTGGGAGTCAGGGTATATTACGATTCACCCCTCCACTTT.